What follows are 24 T cell receptor beta chains derived from one specimen sequenced in a study of blood T cell repertoires in COVID-19. The repertoire was sequenced with immunoSEQ multiplex PCR; TCRdb's copy has only in-frame clones and lacks some. The table has approximately 160,000 clones, more than 85% seen once. The sequencing sample was made of peripheral blood. These receptors originate from a man aged 60-69 years with COVID-19, enrolled during active disease.

The rearrangement joins TRBV19 to TRBJ1-5, with TRBD1 matching 8 bases. Germline CDR1 and CDR2: LNHDA and SQIVND (reference sequence). Trimming removed 1 base from V and 16 bases from J; junction bases left unmatched: 18. The CDR3 consists of 16 residues. CDR3 in amino acids: CASSIGSQTGEISEHF. Written as DNA, the CDR3 is TGTGCCAGTAGTATAGGCTCCCAGACAGGGGAAATCAGCGAACATTTT.

This chain uses TRBV28 with TRBJ2-1; 9 bases map to TRBD1. The junction had 4 bases not matched to a gene; V was cut back by 1 base and J by 6 bases. The CDR3 runs to 15 residues. CDR1 MDHEN and CDR2 SYDVKM come from the germline V gene. The CDR3 is CASSLLLTGGNEQFF. CDR3 nucleotides: TGTGCCAGCAGTTTATTGCTGACAGGGGGCAATGAGCAGTTCTTC.

This rearrangement joins TRBV6-5 to TRBJ2-1; 14 nucleotides agree with TRBD2. Germline trimming cut 8 bases from V and 10 bases from J; bases unmatched to any gene: 7. This CDR3 comprises 14 residues. Germline CDR1 is MNHEY and CDR2 is SVGAGI. Here the CDR3 reads CASYGTSGRMEQFF. The CDR3 DNA follows: TGTGCCAGCTACGGGACTAGCGGGAGAATGGAGCAGTTCTTC.

This clone showed up just a few times. This chain connects TRBV6-5 to TRBJ1-4; no clear D. Germline V lookup: CDR1 MNHEY, CDR2 SVGAGI. This CDR3 contains 13 residues. V lost 8 bases and J 0 bases, leaving 7 bases between the germline ends. CDR3 nucleotides: TGTGCCAGCGGGCCTCCAACTAATGAAAAACTGTTTTTT. This gives the protein CASGPPTNEKLFF.

The V gene is TRBV28, the J gene TRBJ2-5; D remains ambiguous. Germline assignment: CDR1 MDHEN and CDR2 SYDVKM. V lost 5 bases and J lost 6, with 10 bases in between. This CDR3 is built from 12 residues. The CDR3 here is CASSIEVQTQYF. DNA for the CDR3: TGTGCCAGCAGTATAGAGGTGCAGACCCAGTACTTC.

The count of this clone is one. V is TRBV28 and J is TRBJ2-3; 11 bases are shared with TRBD2. Germline V gene lookup returns CDR1 MDHEN and CDR2 SYDVKM. The CDR3 has 16 amino acids. The V segment lost 6 bases and the J segment 4 bases; nucleotides outside the gene matches: 9. CDR3 protein: CASSPVAGGPADTQYF. The CDR3, as DNA: TGTGCCAGCAGCCCGGTAGCGGGGGGGCCGGCAGATACGCAGTATTTT.

This sequence joins TRBV5-1 and TRBJ1-4, with 9 bases lining up with TRBD1. The junction had 8 bases not matched to a gene; V was cut back by 4 bases and J by 7 bases. The CDR3 spans 15 residues. Germline lookup yields CDR1 SGHRS and CDR2 YFSETQ. The CDR3 DNA sequence: TGCGCCAGCAGCCGCGGGACAGGGCAAGGTGAAAAACTGTTTTTT. This translates into CASSRGTGQGEKLFF.

The V call is TRBV3-1 (or the pseudogene TRBV3-2), the J call TRBJ1-5; D is uncertain. This CDR3 region has 15 residues. The V gene lost 2 bases and the J gene lost 2 bases, with 10 bases spanning the gap. Germline values: CDR1 LGHDT, CDR2 YNNKEL (reference sequence). CDR3 bases: TGTGCCAGCAGCCAATCGGGGAGGGGCAATCAGCCCCAGCATTTT. Encoded protein: CASSQSGRGNQPQHF.

DNA for the CDR3: TGTGCCAGCGAGGGGGGGTTCGGCGTAATGAACACTGAAGCTTTCTTT. Amino acid sequence: CASEGGFGVMNTEAFF. The chain carries TRBV28 and TRBJ1-1; tentatively, D is TRBD1 (6 bases). V was pared by 8 bases and J by 0 bases, with 19 bases between. Germline V gene lookup returns CDR1 MDHEN and CDR2 SYDVKM. This CDR3 region has 16 residues.

The V call is TRBV28, the J call TRBJ1-3; D perhaps matches TRBD1 (5 bases). This CDR3 contains 16 residues. Germline CDR1 and CDR2: MDHEN and SYDVKM. Deletions cut 8 bases from V and 0 bases from J, with 17 bases between. The CDR3 loop reads CASESPGVPSGNTIYF. The CDR3 DNA reads as TGTGCCAGCGAATCTCCGGGGGTCCCCTCTGGAAACACCATATATTTT.

The chain joins TRBV12-3 or TRBV12-4 to TRBJ2-2; tentatively, D is TRBD2 (5 bases). This CDR3 contains 13 residues. The ends were cut back, 8 bases at V and 4 bases at J, with 11 bases in the middle. The CDR3 loop is CASRTGFTGELFF. CDR3 DNA sequence: TGTGCCAGCCGTACGGGATTCACCGGGGAGCTGTTTTTT.

The chain carries TRBV2 and TRBJ1-2, with 7 positions matching TRBD1. V gave up 7 bases and J gave up 8 bases; unmatched junction bases: 16. CDR3 size: 15 residues. Germline V gives CDR1 SNHLY, CDR2 FYNNEI. The CDR3 protein is CASIPPHRGSWGYTF. CDR3 sequence (DNA): TGTGCCAGCATCCCACCACACAGGGGCTCGTGGGGCTACACCTTC.

The chain couples TRBV5-1 to TRBJ1-2, with a possible D match to TRBD1 (6 bases). The V end lost 3 bases, the J end lost 0 bases, and 9 bases lay between the germline ends. Germline V lookup: CDR1 SGHRS, CDR2 YFSETQ. This CDR3 contains 14 residues. CDR3: CASSWDTPNYGYTF. CDR3 nucleotides: TGCGCCAGCAGCTGGGACACCCCTAACTATGGCTACACCTTC.

The count of this clone is one. The J gene is TRBJ1-4, the V gene TRBV30, with 8 bases that match TRBD1. Germline values: CDR1 GTSNPN, CDR2 SVGIG (reference sequence). The length of the CDR3 is 15 residues. V lost 0 bases and J lost 4; bases outside the gene matches: 4. This chain's CDR3 is CAWSVGQGFNEKLFF. The CDR3, as DNA: TGTGCCTGGAGTGTAGGACAGGGTTTTAATGAAAAACTGTTTTTT.

This clone was counted once. The gene calls are TRBV7-3 and TRBJ2-1; TRBD1 matches at 9 bases. Germline loops: CDR1 SGHTA, CDR2 FQGTGA. CDR3 length equals 14 residues. After removal of 5 bases from V and 5 bases from J, the junction contained 4 bases not matched to a gene. CDR3 bases: TGTGCCAGCAGCGAAAGGACAGGGGACAATGAGCAGTTCTTC. Protein sequence: CASSERTGDNEQFF.

The genes are TRBV29-1 and TRBJ1-1, with D perhaps matching TRBD1 (6 bases). V dropped 4 bases and J dropped 2 bases, with 11 bases sitting between them. The CDR3 covers 13 residues. CDR1 is SQVTM, CDR2 ANQGSEA, per germline. The CDR3 spells CSVVGQFNTEAFF. DNA of the CDR3: TGCAGCGTTGTCGGACAGTTTAACACTGAAGCTTTCTTT. The full variable domain, in which reference TRBV29-1 and TRBJ1-1 provide the parts outside the CDR3, is SAVISQKPSRDICQRGTSLTIQCQVDSQVTMMFWYRQQPGQSLTLIATANQGSEATYESGFVIDKFPISRPNLTFSTLTVSNMSPEDSSIYLCSVVGQFNTEAFFGQGTRLTVV.

The J gene is TRBJ2-5, the V gene TRBV24-1; 7 bases fit TRBD2. The CDR3 is 17 amino acids. V trimming: 4 bases; J trimming: 1 base; junction bases outside the gene matches: 11. The V gene's germline CDR1 is KGHDR and CDR2 SFDVKD. CDR3 coding DNA: TGTGCCACCAGTGACCCCGGAGGAGGCGGGGGCCAAGAGACCCAGTACTTC. Amino acid sequence: CATSDPGGGGGQETQYF.

The V gene is TRBV13, the J gene TRBJ2-3, with D possibly matching TRBD2 (6 bases). From germline, CDR1 is PRHDT and CDR2 FYEKMQ (reference sequence). The CDR3 is 16 amino acids. V lost 0 bases, J lost 2 bases, and 12 bases lay in between. The CDR3 sequence: CASSLGGLTNTDTQYF. In nucleotides, the CDR3 is TGTGCCAGCAGCTTAGGGGGACTTACAAACACAGATACGCAGTATTTT. The entire variable domain, with the rest obtained from reference TRBV13 and TRBJ2-3, is as follows: AAGVIQSPRHLIKEKRETATLKCYPIPRHDTVYWYQQGPGQDPQFLISFYEKMQSDKGSIPDRFSAQQFSDYHSELNMSSLELGDSALYFCASSLGGLTNTDTQYFGPGTRLTVL.

This chain links TRBV12-3 or TRBV12-4 with TRBJ1-2, with 7 positions matching TRBD1. The length of the CDR3 is 13 residues. J lost 4 bases, V lost 5 bases, and 4 bases had no gene match. Here the CDR3 DNA reads TGTGCCAGCAGTACGGACAGGAGCTATGGCTACACCTTC. Protein: CASSTDRSYGYTF.

In DNA, the CDR3 is TGTGCCAGCAGCTTAGATTCAGGGGTGAGCACCGGGGAGCTGTTTTTT. Translated, it gives CASSLDSGVSTGELFF. V gene TRBV7-8 combines with J gene TRBJ2-2; a weak D match, TRBD1 (6 bases). The CDR3 contains 16 residues. In germline, CDR1 is SGHVS, CDR2 FQNEAQ. Trimming shortened V by 1 base and J by 4 bases, and 13 bases separated the two germline ends.

The rearrangement links TRBV25-1 to TRBJ1-5, with 8 bases identical to TRBD1. J was trimmed by 1 base and V by 4 bases; bases with no gene match: 3. Germline V gene lookup returns CDR1 MGHDK and CDR2 SYGVNS. The CDR3 is 15 residues long. This chain's CDR3 is CASSAGGRSNQPQHF. The CDR3 bases are TGTGCCAGCAGTGCAGGGGGCAGGAGCAATCAGCCCCAGCATTTT.

V usage is TRBV24-1 and J usage is TRBJ2-3; D may be TRBD1 (6 bases). V was clipped by 5 bases and J by 5 bases, with 10 bases between them. The CDR3 totals 13 residues. Germline CDR1 and CDR2: KGHDR and SFDVKD. CDR3 protein: CATSVWGRDTQYF. The CDR3 DNA follows: TGTGCCACCAGTGTCTGGGGGCGAGATACGCAGTATTTT.

The chain couples TRBV5-1 to TRBJ2-2; D is possibly TRBD2 (5 bases). V was cut by 4 bases and J by 5 bases, with 9 bases left in between. The CDR3 contains 13 residues. CDR1 and CDR2 (germline): SGHRS, YFSETQ. CDR3 in amino acids: CASSSGQTGELFF. In DNA form, the CDR3 reads TGCGCCAGCAGCAGCGGCCAAACCGGGGAGCTGTTTTTT.

This clone came up once. The chain joins TRBV28 to TRBJ1-5; D is ambiguous. V was cut by 2 bases and J by 0 bases, with 11 bases left in between. CDR1 is MDHEN, CDR2 SYDVKM, per germline. The CDR3 extends over 16 amino acids. The CDR3 loop reads CASSLAGFYSNQPQHF. The CDR3 nucleotides are TGTGCCAGCAGTTTAGCGGGATTTTATAGCAATCAGCCCCAGCATTTT.